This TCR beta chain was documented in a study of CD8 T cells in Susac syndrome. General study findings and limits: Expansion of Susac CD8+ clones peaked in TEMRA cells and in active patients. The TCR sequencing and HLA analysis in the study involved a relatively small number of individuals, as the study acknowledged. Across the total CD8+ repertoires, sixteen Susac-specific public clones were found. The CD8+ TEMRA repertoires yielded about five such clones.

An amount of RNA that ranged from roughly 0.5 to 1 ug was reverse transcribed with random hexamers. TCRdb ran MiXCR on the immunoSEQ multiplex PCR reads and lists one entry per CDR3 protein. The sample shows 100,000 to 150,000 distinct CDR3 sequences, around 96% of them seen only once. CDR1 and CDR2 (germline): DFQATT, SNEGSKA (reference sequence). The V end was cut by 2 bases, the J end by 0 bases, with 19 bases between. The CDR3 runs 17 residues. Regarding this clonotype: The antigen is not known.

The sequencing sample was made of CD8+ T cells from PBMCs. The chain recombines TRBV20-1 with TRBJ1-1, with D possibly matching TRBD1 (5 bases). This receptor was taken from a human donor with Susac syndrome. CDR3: CSARSWSIDRLNTEAFF. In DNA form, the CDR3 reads TGCAGTGCTAGATCCTGGTCCATCGACAGACTGAACACTGAAGCTTTCTTT.